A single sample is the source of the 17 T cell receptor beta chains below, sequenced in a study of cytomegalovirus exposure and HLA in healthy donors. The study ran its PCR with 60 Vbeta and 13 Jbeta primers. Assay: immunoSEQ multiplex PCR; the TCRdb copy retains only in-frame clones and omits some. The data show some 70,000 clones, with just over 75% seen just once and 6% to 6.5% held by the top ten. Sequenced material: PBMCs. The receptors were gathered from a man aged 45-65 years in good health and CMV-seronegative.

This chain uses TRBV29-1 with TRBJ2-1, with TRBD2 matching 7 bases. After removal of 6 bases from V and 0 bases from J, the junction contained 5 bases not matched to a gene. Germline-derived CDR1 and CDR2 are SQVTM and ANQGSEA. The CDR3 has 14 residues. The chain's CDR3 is CSVPGGSSYNEQFF. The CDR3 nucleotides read TGCAGCGTCCCCGGGGGGAGCTCCTACAATGAGCAGTTCTTC.

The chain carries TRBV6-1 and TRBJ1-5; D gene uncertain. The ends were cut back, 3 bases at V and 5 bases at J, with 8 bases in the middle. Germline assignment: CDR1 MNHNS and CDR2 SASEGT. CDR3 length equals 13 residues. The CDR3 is CASSEAGYQPQHF. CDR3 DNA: TGTGCCAGCAGTGAGGCAGGCTATCAGCCCCAGCATTTT.

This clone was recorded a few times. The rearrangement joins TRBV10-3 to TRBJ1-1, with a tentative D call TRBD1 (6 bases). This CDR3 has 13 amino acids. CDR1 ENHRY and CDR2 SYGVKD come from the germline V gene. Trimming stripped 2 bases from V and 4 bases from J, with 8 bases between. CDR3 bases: TGTGCCATCAGTGAGACAGGGTTCACTGAAGCTTTCTTT. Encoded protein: CAISETGFTEAFF.

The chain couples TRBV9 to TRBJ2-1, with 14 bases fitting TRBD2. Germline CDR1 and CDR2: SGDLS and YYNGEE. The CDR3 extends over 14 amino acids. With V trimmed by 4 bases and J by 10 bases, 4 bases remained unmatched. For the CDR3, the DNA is TGTGCCAGCAGCTCAGGACTAGCGGGGGGAGAGCAGTTCTTC. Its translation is CASSSGLAGGEQFF.

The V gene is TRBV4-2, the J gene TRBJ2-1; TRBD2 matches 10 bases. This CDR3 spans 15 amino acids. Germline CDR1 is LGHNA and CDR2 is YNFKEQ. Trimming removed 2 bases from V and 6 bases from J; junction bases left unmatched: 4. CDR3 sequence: CASSQPSGRGNEQFF. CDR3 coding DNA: TGTGCCAGCAGCCAACCTAGCGGGAGAGGCAATGAGCAGTTCTTC.

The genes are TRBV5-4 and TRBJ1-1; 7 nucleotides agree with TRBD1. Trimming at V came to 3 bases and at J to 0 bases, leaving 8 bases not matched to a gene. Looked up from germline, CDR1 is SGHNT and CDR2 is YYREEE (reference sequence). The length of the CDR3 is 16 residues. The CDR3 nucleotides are TGTGCCAGCAGCTCCGAACGACAGGGCATGAACACTGAAGCTTTCTTT. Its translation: CASSSERQGMNTEAFF. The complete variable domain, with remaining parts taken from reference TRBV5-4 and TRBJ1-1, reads ETGVTQSPTHLIKTRGQQVTLRCSSQSGHNTVSWYQQALGQGPQFIFQYYREEENGRGNFPPRFSGLQFPNYSSELNVNALELDDSALYLCASSSERQGMNTEAFFGQGTRLTVV.

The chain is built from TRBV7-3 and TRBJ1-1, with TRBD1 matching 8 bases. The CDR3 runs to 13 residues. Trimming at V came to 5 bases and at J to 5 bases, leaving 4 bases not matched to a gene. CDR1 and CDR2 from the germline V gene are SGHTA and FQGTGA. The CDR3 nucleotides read TGTGCCAGCAGCCGACAGGGGTATACTGAAGCTTTCTTT. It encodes CASSRQGYTEAFF.

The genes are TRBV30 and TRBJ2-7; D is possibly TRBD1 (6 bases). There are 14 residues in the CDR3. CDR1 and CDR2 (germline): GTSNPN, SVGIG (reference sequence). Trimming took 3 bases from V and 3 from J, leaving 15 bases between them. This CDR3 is CAWRPLDRNYEQYF. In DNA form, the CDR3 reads TGTGCCTGGAGGCCACTGGACAGAAACTACGAGCAGTACTTC.

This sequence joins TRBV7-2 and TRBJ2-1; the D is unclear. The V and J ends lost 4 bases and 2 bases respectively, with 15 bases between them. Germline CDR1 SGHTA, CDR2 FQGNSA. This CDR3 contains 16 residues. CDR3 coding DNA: TGTGCCAGCAGCTCCCAGGTTCTTAAAACCTACAATGAGCAGTTCTTC. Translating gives CASSSQVLKTYNEQFF. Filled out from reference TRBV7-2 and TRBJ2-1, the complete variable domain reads GAGVSQSPSNKVTEKGKDVELRCDPISGHTALYWYRQSLGQGLEFLIYFQGNSAPDKSGLPSDRFSAERTGGSVSTLTIQRTQQEDSAVYLCASSSQVLKTYNEQFFGPGTRLTVL.

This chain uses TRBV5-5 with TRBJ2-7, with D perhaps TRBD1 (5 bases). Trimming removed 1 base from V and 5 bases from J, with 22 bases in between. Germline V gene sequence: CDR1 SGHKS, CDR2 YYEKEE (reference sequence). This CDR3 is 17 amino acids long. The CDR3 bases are TGTGCCAGCAGCTTGCGGACACGTAGCCCTCCTGGCGACGAGCAGTACTTC. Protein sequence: CASSLRTRSPPGDEQYF.

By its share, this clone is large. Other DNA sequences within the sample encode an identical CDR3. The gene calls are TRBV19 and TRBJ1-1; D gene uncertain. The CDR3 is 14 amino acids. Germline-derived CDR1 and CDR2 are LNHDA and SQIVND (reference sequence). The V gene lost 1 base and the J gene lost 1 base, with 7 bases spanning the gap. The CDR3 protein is CASSIVAGNTEAFF. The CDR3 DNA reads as TGTGCCAGTAGTATAGTCGCAGGGAACACTGAAGCTTTCTTT.

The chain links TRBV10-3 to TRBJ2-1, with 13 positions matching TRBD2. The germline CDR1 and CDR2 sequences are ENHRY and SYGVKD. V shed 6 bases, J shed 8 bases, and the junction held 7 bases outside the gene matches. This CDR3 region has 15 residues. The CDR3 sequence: CAISRLAGGSYEQFF. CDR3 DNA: TGTGCCATCAGCAGACTAGCGGGAGGTTCGTATGAGCAGTTCTTC.

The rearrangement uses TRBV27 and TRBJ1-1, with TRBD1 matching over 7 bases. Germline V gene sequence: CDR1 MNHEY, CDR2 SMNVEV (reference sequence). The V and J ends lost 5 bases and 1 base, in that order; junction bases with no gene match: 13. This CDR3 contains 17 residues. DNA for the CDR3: TGTGCCAGCAGTCATTCCCGGGACAGAATCGGGAACACTGAAGCTTTCTTT. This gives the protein CASSHSRDRIGNTEAFF.

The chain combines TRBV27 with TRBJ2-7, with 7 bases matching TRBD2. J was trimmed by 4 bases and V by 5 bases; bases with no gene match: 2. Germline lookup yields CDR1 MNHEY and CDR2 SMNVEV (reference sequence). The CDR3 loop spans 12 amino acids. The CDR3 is CASSAAGYEQYF. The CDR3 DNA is TGTGCCAGCAGTGCAGCGGGATACGAGCAGTACTTC.

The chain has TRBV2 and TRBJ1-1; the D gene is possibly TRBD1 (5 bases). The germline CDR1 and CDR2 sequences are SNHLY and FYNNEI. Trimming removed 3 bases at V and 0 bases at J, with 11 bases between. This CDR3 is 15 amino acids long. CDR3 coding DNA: TGTGCCAGCAGTGAGGATGACAGACTGAACACTGAAGCTTTCTTT. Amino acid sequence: CASSEDDRLNTEAFF. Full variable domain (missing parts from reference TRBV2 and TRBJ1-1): EPEVTQTPSHQVTQMGQEVILRCVPISNHLYFYWYRQILGQKVEFLVSFYNNEISEKSEIFDDQFSVERPDGSNFTLKIRSTKLEDSAMYFCASSEDDRLNTEAFFGQGTRLTVV.

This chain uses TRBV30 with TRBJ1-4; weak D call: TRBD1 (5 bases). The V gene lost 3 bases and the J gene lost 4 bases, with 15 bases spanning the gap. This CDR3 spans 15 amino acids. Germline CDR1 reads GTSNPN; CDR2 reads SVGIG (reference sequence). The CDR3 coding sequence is TGTGCCTGGAGCCCTCAGACAGCCCATAATGAAAAACTGTTTTTT. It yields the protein CAWSPQTAHNEKLFF.

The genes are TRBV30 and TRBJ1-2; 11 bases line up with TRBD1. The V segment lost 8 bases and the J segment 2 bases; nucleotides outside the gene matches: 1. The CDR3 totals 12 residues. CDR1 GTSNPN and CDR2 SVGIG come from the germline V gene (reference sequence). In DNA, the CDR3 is TGTGCCAGGACAGGGGGCAACTATGGCTACACCTTC. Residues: CARTGGNYGYTF.